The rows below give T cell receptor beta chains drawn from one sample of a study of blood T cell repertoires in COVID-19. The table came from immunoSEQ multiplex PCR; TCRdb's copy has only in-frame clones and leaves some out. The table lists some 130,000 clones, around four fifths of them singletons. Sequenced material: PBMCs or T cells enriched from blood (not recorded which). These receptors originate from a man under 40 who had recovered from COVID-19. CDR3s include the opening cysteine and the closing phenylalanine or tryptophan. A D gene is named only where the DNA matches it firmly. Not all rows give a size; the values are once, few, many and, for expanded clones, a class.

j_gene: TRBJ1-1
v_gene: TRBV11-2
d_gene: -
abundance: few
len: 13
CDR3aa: CASSPEPNTEAFF
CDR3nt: TGTGCCAGCAGCCCAGAACCGAACACTGAAGCTTTCTTT

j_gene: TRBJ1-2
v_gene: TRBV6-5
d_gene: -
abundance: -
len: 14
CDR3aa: CASSPPGGPSGYTF
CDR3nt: TGTGCCAGCAGTCCTCCGGGGGGGCCGAGTGGCTACACCTTC

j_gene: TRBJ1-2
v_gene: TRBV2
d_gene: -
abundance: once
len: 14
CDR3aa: CASSESRTSNGYTF
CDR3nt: TGTGCCAGCAGTGAATCGCGGACATCAAATGGCTACACCTTC

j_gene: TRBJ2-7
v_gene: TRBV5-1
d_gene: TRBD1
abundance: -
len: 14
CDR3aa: CASSLIGTGSEQYF
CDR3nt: TGCGCCAGCAGCTTAATCGGGACAGGGAGCGAGCAGTACTTC

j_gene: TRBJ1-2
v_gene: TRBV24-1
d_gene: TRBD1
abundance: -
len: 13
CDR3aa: CATSDGTAYGYTF
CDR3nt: TGTGCCACCAGTGACGGGACAGCTTATGGCTACACCTTC

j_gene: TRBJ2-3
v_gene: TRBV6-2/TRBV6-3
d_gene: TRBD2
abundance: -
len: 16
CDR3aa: CASSYRAGGGTDTQYF
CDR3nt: TGTGCCAGCAGTTACCGGGCGGGAGGAGGCACAGATACGCAGTATTTT

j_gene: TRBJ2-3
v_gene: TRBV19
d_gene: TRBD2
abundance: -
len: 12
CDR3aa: CASSIGGDTQYF
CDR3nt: TGTGCCAGTAGTATCGGGGGGGATACGCAGTATTTT

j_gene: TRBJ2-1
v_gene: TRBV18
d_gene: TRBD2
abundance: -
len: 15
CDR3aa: CASSPSWREGHEQFF
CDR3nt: TGTGCCAGCTCACCCTCCTGGCGGGAGGGCCATGAGCAGTTCTTC

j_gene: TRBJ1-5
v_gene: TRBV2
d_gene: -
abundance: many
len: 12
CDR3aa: CASTGYNQPQHF
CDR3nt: TGTGCCAGCACGGGGTACAATCAGCCCCAGCATTTT

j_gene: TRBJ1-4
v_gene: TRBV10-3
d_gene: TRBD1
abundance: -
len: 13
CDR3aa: CAIRDRGEEKLFF
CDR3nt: TGTGCCATCAGGGACAGGGGTGAGGAAAAACTGTTTTTT

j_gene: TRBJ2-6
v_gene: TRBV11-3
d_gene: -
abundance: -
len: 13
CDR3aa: CASSFPGANVLTF
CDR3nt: TGTGCCAGCAGCTTTCCAGGGGCCAACGTCCTGACTTTC

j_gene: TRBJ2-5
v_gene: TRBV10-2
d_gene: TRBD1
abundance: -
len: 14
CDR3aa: CASRGTGGAETQYF
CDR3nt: TGCGCCAGCAGAGGGACAGGGGGCGCAGAGACCCAGTACTTC

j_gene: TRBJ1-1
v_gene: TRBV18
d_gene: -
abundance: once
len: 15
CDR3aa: CASSPRLGEAVEAFF
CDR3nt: TGTGCCAGCTCACCAAGGTTAGGGGAGGCTGTTGAAGCTTTCTTT

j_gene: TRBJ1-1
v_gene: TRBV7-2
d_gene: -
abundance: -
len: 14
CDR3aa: CASSLYREWTEAFF
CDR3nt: TGTGCCAGCAGCTTATACAGGGAATGGACTGAAGCTTTCTTT

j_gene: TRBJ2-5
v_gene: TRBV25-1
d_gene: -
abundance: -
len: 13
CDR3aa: CASSESNGETQYF
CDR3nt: TGTGCCAGCAGTGAATCTAACGGAGAGACCCAGTACTTC

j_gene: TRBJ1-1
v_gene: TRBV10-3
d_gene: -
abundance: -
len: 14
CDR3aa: CAISERQGYTEAFF
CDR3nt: TGTGCCATCAGTGAGAGGCAGGGGTACACTGAAGCTTTCTTT

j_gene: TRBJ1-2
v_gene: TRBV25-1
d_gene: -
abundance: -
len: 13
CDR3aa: CASSYGQSYGYTF
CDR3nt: TGTGCCAGCAGCTACGGACAGAGCTATGGCTACACCTTC

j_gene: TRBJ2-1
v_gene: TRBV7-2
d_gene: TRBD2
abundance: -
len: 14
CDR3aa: CASSAQRGGGEQFF
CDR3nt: TGTGCCAGCAGCGCTCAGCGGGGTGGGGGTGAGCAGTTCTTC

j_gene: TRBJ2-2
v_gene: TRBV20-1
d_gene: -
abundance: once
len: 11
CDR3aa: CSAGAAGELFF
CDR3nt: TGCAGTGCTGGGGCCGCCGGGGAGCTGTTTTTT

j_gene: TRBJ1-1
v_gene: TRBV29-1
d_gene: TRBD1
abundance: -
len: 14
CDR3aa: CSAGGDRGNTEAFF
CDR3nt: TGCAGCGCCGGTGGTGACAGGGGTAACACTGAAGCTTTCTTT

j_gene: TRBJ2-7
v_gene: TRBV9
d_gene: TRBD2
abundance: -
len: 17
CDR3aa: CASSVAPLGLADFEQYF
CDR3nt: TGTGCCAGCAGCGTAGCCCCCCTGGGACTAGCGGACTTCGAGCAGTACTTC

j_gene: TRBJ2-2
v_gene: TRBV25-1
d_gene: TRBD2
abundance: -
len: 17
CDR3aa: CASSPRTSGGATGELFF
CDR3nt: TGTGCCAGCAGTCCCCGGACTAGCGGGGGGGCAACCGGGGAGCTGTTTTTT

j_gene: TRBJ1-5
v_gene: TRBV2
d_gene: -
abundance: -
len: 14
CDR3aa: CASNGRDSNQPQHF
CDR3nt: TGTGCCAGCAATGGGCGGGATAGCAATCAGCCCCAGCATTTT

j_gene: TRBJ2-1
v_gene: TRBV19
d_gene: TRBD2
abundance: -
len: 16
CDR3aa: CASSTASGGSYNEQFF
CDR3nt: TGTGCCAGTAGTACGGCTAGCGGGGGCTCCTACAATGAGCAGTTCTTC

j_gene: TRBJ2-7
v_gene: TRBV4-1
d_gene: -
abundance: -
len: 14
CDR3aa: CASSQGSGFYEQYF
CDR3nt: TGCGCCAGCAGCCAAGGGTCCGGTTTCTACGAGCAGTACTTC

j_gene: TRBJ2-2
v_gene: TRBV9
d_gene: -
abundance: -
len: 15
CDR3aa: CASSVTGKNTGELFF
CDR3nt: TGTGCCAGCAGCGTAACCGGGAAGAACACCGGGGAGCTGTTTTTT

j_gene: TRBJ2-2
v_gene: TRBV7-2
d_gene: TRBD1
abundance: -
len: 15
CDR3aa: CASSLEGGGTGELFF
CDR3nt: TGTGCCAGCAGCTTAGAAGGGGGCGGGACCGGGGAGCTGTTTTTT

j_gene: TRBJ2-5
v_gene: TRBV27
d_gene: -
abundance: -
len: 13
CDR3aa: CASSLRGQETQYF
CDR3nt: TGTGCCAGCAGTTTAAGAGGGCAAGAGACCCAGTACTTC

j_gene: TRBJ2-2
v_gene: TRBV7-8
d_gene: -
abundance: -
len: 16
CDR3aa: CASSLAVTSGIGELFF
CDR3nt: TGTGCCAGCAGCTTAGCTGTTACTAGTGGGATCGGGGAGCTGTTTTTT

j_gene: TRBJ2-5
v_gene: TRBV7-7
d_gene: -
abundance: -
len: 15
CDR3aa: CASSSSGRNQETQYF
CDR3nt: TGTGCCAGCAGCTCTTCTGGCCGTAACCAAGAGACCCAGTACTTC

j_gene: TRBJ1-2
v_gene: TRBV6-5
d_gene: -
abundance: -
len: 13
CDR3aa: CASKRGWNYGYTF
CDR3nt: TGTGCCAGCAAAAGGGGGTGGAACTATGGCTACACCTTC

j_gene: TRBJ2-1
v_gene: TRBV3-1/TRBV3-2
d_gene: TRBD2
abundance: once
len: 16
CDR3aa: CASRPSSGSSYNEQFF
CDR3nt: TGTGCCAGCAGACCCTCTAGCGGGAGCTCCTACAATGAGCAGTTCTTC

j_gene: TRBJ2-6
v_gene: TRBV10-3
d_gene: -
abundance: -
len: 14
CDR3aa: CAISDGSGANVLTF
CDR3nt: TGTGCCATCAGTGACGGCTCTGGGGCCAACGTCCTGACTTTC

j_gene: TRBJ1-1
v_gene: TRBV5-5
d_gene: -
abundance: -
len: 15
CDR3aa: CASSLRGAASTEAFF
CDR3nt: TGTGCCAGCAGCTTGCGGGGGGCTGCGAGCACTGAAGCTTTCTTT

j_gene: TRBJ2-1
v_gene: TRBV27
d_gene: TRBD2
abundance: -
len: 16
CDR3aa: CASSLLGLAGGNEQFF
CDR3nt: TGTGCCAGCAGTTTATTGGGTTTGGCGGGGGGGAATGAGCAGTTCTTC

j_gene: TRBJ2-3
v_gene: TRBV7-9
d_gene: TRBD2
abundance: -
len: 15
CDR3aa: CASSFLAGAKDTQYF
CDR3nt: TGTGCCAGCAGCTTTCTAGCGGGGGCGAAAGATACGCAGTATTTT

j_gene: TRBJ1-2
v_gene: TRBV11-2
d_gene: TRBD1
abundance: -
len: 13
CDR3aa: CASSSDRGYGYTF
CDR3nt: TGTGCCAGCAGCTCAGACAGGGGCTATGGCTACACCTTC

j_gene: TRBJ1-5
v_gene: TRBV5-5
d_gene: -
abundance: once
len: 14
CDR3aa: CASSLIAGNQPQHF
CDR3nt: TGTGCCAGCAGCTTGATCGCGGGGAATCAGCCCCAGCATTTT

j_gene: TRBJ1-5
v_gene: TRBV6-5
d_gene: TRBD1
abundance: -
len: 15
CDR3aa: CASRGQGGSNQPQHF
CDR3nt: TGTGCCAGCAGGGGACAGGGGGGAAGCAATCAGCCCCAGCATTTT

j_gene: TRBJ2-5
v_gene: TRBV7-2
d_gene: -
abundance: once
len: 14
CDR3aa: CASSLQSGGETQYF
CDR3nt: TGTGCCAGCAGCCTTCAGTCAGGTGGGGAGACCCAGTACTTC

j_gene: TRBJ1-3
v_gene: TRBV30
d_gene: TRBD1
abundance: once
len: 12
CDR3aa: CAWSVQGHTIYF
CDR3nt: TGTGCCTGGAGTGTACAGGGGCACACCATATATTTT

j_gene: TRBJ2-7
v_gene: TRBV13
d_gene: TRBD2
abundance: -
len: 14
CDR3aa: CASSSREAPYEQYF
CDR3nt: TGTGCCAGCAGCTCGCGGGAGGCCCCCTACGAGCAGTACTTC

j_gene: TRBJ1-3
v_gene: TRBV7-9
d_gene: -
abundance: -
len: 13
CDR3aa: CASSPSSGNTIYF
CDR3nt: TGTGCCAGCAGCCCGTCCTCTGGAAACACCATATATTTT

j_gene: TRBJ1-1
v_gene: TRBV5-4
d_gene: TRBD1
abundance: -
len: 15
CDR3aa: CASSSGRQGHTEAFF
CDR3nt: TGTGCCAGCAGCTCTGGTCGACAGGGACACACTGAAGCTTTCTTT

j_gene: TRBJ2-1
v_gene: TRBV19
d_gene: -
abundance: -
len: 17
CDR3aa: CASSKRSSASSYNEQFF
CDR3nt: TGTGCCAGTAGTAAGAGGTCTAGCGCATCGTCCTACAATGAGCAGTTCTTC

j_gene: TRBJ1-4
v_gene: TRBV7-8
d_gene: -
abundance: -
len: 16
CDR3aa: CASSPMQGKGGEKLFF
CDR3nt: TGTGCCAGCAGCCCCATGCAGGGAAAGGGCGGTGAAAAACTGTTTTTT

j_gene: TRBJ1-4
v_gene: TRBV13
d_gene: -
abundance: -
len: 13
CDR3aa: CASSLPREEKLFF
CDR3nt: TGTGCCAGCAGCTTACCCAGGGAAGAAAAACTGTTTTTT